The T cell receptor beta chain under discussion was sequenced for a study of CD8+CD57+ T cells in acquired aplastic anemia listed by TCRdb under 2018. Regarding the study in general: DNA extracted from sorted CD4+ and CD8+ cells had a mean of approximately 3.4 ug, with a range of roughly 0.17 to 27.4 ug. CD8+CD57+ expansion was defined as frequency above the mean frequency observed in healthy subjects.

Overall study outcomes, separate from this receptor: Some 30 CD8+ CDR3 sequences were shared between patients and controls but appeared highly expressed in patients and within their immunodominant clones. Patients and healthy controls showed no significant difference in CD8+ Simpson's diversity (P=0.060).

Patients chosen for sequencing had shown expansion of CD8+CD57+ cells by flow cytometry. Every patient had severe acquired aplastic anemia, diagnosed using the International Study of Aplastic Anemia and Agranulocytosis and Camitta criteria. Patients had received no therapy at the time of blood sampling. In this study, sorted CD4+ and CD8+ T cells from the blood of healthy subjects and of severe aplastic anemia patients had their TCR repertoires deep-sequenced. Patients were enrolled under clinicaltrials.gov protocols 00001620, 01623167, 00001397, 00071045, 00081523 and 00961064 in the USA. Ficoll-Paque density gradient centrifugation was used to isolate peripheral blood mononuclear cells. CD4+ and CD8+ T cells were sorted by FACS or magnetic beads before DNA extraction. A remark on this clonotype: Its specific antigen is unknown. No base qualities exist here, and no much larger clone lies one base off it.

Genomic DNA served as template for TCR beta VDJ combination and CDR3 sequence profiling. An Illumina HiSeq 2000 was the platform used for TCR repertoire sequencing. For the original study's pipeline: TRBV/TRBJ rearrangement plots, CDR3 size and DJ length profiles, and Simpson's diversity index were used to assess repertoires. The most abundant DNA sequence in the deep sequencing data was defined as the immunodominant clone. CDR3 amino acid sequences were screened for sharing across subjects and were compared with published repertoires and the VDJdb database. TCRdb itself trimmed the public reads at Q25 with fastp, ran MiXCR and retained productive beta chains. When rows share a CDR3 protein, they turn into one entry using the most common DNA and genes. TCRdb, rather than the study authors, made the V and J calls. This sample comprises 270,000 or so distinct CDR3 sequences, approximately 82% of them detected only once. The ten largest clones add up to 35% to 50% of the sample.

Sequences were obtained from sorted CD4+, CD8+, or CD8+CD57+ T cells (not recorded which) from PBMCs. The receptor comes from a human donor with aplastic anemia.

This receptor carries the CDR3 CASSVRGGGTDTQYF. The sequenced DNA is TGTGCCAGCAGCGTCAGGGGGGGGGGCACAGATACGCAGTATTTT. This chain joins TRBV9 to TRBJ2-3, with the D gene possibly TRBD1 or TRBD2, each one fitting 7 bases. Looking up the germline V gene yields CDR1 SGDLS and CDR2 YYNGEE. The CDR3, cysteine through phenylalanine, is 15 amino acids long. The kept DNA is CDR3 alone, 45 bases in frame from the first base. V is reduced by 2 bases and J by 1 base, leaving a spacing of 11 bases between them. Supplemented by the reference TRBV9 and TRBJ2-3 proteins around the CDR3, the complete variable domain is DSGVTQTPKHLITATGQRVTLRCSPRSGDLSVYWYQQSLDQGLQFLIQYYNGEERAKGNILERFSAQQFPDLHSELNLSSLELGDSALYFCASSVRGGGTDTQYFGPGTRLTVL.